The entry that follows covers one T cell receptor (beta chain) sequence. Its antigen is still unknown. The PCR used 60 Vbeta and 13 Jbeta primers. This table comes from immunoSEQ multiplex PCR, and its TCRdb copy is limited to in-frame clones, with some not included. The data show some 130,000 clones, with 60% to 80% seen just once and 2.2% held by the top ten. Healthy individuals who donated bone marrow served as the donors. There are 15 residues in the CDR3. V trimming: 5 bases; J trimming: 0 bases; junction bases outside the gene matches: 4. The germline CDR1 and CDR2 sequences are MNHEY and SVGAGI. These data are taken from a study of cytomegalovirus exposure and HLA in healthy donors. Study-level background: Earlier findings included approximately 120 million unique TCR beta sequences obtained from some 180 million T cells.

Study-wide points: In the analysis, some V segments, TRBV6-2 and TRBV6-3 included, were excluded as indistinguishable. Analysis was performed later, and it showed HLA-associated TCR beta chains to be more clonally expanded than equally common others.

Sequencing input: PBMCs. V and J are TRBV6-5 and TRBJ2-1; TRBD1 matches 7 bases. The source is a man aged 25-40 years in good health and CMV-seronegative. The CDR3 region has the DNA TGTGCCAGCAGTAAGACAGGGATCTCCTACAATGAGCAGTTCTTC. As protein: CASSKTGISYNEQFF.